This T cell receptor beta chain was sequenced during a study of cytomegalovirus exposure and HLA in healthy donors (dated by TCRdb to the late 2010s). Describing the broader study: An earlier analysis of several hundred of the donors reported under 300 Gb of sequence data and around 110 million unique TCR beta sequences obtained from about 170 million T cells. Alongside the repertoire data, information on donor age, sex, ethnicity and CMV serostatus was compiled. Of the 350 to 450 genotyped donors, 75% to 85% were placed in the genetic ancestry cluster associated with self-reported Caucasian donors. Across 398 genotyped donors of the cohort, an average of about 240,000 unique TCR beta nucleotide sequences per donor were sequenced, and around 20% of those sequences were non-productive. The study was designed to test whether signatures of past pathogen exposure could be identified by cataloging public T cell receptors. Genome-wide SNP genotypes for about 55% of the 666 donors were used in a later genetic analysis, which treated that subset as a discovery cohort. Four to six DR-DQ haplotypes were handled as single units for association and clustering, since linkage in the cohort was strong. To decide whether each TCR beta V gene segment behaved as functional or pseudogenic, an earlier analysis of fewer than 750 of the donors relied on high-throughput TCR beta sequencing. The study combined high-throughput TCR immunosequencing, statistical association of individual TCRs with disease status, and machine learning to predict cytomegalovirus infection status. A separate validation cohort of more than 100 different subjects was used in addition to the approximately 700-subject first cohort. Both class I and class II loci were covered by HLA typing, at four-digit resolution. Rather than drawing on any new phenotypic data, the later analysis identified candidate immune exposures from TCR beta sequences and the way those sequences occurred across donors. The number of typed donors differed by locus: 629-630 for A, B, C, DRB1 and DQB1; 500 to 550 for DQA1; approximately 600 for DPA1; and about 450 for DPB1. Using immunosequencing, the study profiled T cell repertoires from roughly 650 subjects and related those repertoires to cytomegalovirus serostatus. To study patterns of TCR occurrence, a later analysis re-analyzed previously published TCR beta repertoires from under 750 donors and added high-resolution HLA genotyping. Approximately 330 gigabases of sequencing data and roughly 80 million unique TCR sequences made up an early release that covered several hundred HLA-typed donors. All discovery cohort repertoires had been generated using a single sequencing platform. Overall study results and their limits: Linkage disequilibrium might explain the correlated functional status among segregating V segments, but an unknown experimental factor could not be ruled out. In vitro tests confirmed that three of the cytomegalovirus-associated TCR beta chains recognize cytomegalovirus antigens. When HLA alleles, especially DR and DQ, strongly co-occurred, TCR associations were difficult to assign to individual alleles. The only immune exposure information available for the cohort was CMV serostatus. A cluster of highly shared sequence variants was judged likely to be a technical artifact of the sequencing pipeline. A later genetic analysis reported fewer N-insertions in productive TCRs among donors in an Asian-associated ancestry cluster than the roughly 700-donor mean. Broadly in line with IMGT annotations, most TCR beta V segments showed up in productive rearrangements about 90% or about 30% of the time in an earlier analysis of around 550 of the donors. Some IMGT-functional V segments, including TRBV6-2 and TRBV6-3, could not be told apart with the 87-base-pair reads, so those segments were excluded. A total of some 180 TCR beta chains were listed by the study as associated with cytomegalovirus. Because HLA typing was missing for some donors at each locus, association tests included only the typed subset. In this cohort, only TCR beta chains were sequenced, and detectable features were limited by the absence of alpha or paired-chain data. Several of the top co-occurrence clusters appeared to be linked to parvovirus B19, influenza, CMV and Epstein-Barr virus, according to a later analysis. At a false discovery rate of 0.05, a later analysis linked approximately 18,000 TCR beta sequences to specific HLA alleles. According to a later analysis, TCR association rates differed among HLA loci, with DRB1 alleles showing the most associated TCRs and HLA-C alleles showing the fewest. A further reported finding was that TCR beta sequences accurately predicted the HLA-A and HLA-B alleles for most subjects in the first cohort. The presence/absence analyses assumed that sequencing depth was roughly uniform across donors, and that assumption may not be true. According to a later analysis, most CMV-associated TCR beta chains appeared to be HLA-restricted, and the HLA associations seemed to be driven largely by CMV exposure. Because counts were too low, seventeen rarely observed V segments, including chromosome 9 orphons, were excluded from the earlier analysis of some 590 of the donors. The classifier was reported to diagnose cytomegalovirus status with high specificity and sensitivity in both the original cohort and the validation cohort. In a later analysis, HLA-associated TCR beta chains were found to be more clonally expanded and to have lower generation probabilities than equally common non-associated chains. While some public TCRs were present in many individuals, most TCR sequences turned up only very rarely across donors. V-gene and J-gene trimming of TCR beta chains was associated with a missense DCLRE1C variant in a later genetic analysis, and the association was replicated in an independent cohort. According to the authors, the approach could potentially be generalized to other disease states and immunological phenotypes.

The cohort comprised some 730 healthy bone marrow donors. Cohort members were all nominally healthy when sampled, although unrecorded immune exposures were likely present. The donor was CMV seropositive and belonged to the group of more than 250 seropositive cohort members. Each donor provided a peripheral blood sample, and peripheral blood mononuclear cells were used for TCR beta sequencing. Genomic DNA extraction from the blood cell samples was performed with the Qiagen DNeasy Blood Extraction Kit. About this clone itself: Its recognized antigen is unknown. No qualities accompany the bases; no much larger clone lies one base away.

Trimmed from V: 1 base; trimmed from J: 3 bases; junction bases lacking a gene match: 4. The CDR3, cysteine through phenylalanine, is 16 amino acids long. Just the 48-base CDR3 DNA is kept, in frame starting at base 1. The germline V gene yields SGHRS for CDR1 and YFSETQ for CDR2. The library was generated by the immunoSEQ multiplex PCR assay. For the multiplex PCR, a mixture combining 60 forward primers for TCR Vbeta segments and 13 reverse primers for TCR Jbeta segments was used. The CDR3 region of rearranged TCR beta genes was amplified from genomic DNA with a multiplex PCR assay. On the Illumina HiSeq System, the amplified TCR beta libraries were sequenced as 87-base-pair reads. In the source study's methods: In a later analysis, tens of millions of unique TCR beta chains were counted across the roughly 610 repertoires, and approximately 11 million of these chains were shared by at least two donors. Raw reads were error-corrected and collapsed into unique sequences with a nearest-neighbor algorithm that merged closely related sequences to remove PCR and sequencing errors. V, D and J gene segments were assigned by aligning CDR3 sequences to IMGT reference sequences. For a sequence to be retained, a match of at least six nucleotides was required to both a V gene segment and a J gene segment. Rearrangements were called productive when the CDR3 lacked stop codons and stayed in frame with V and J; all others were non-productive. CDR3 was defined by IMGT convention, running from the second conserved V-encoded cysteine to the conserved J-encoded phenylalanine. In an earlier analysis of more than 550 of the donors, sequences lacking an unambiguous match to a single V gene segment were excluded. In an earlier analysis of approximately 560 of the donors, a V segment was called functional when productive rearrangements were above 56.7%, and segregating when the standard deviation between donors exceeded 5%. A statistical classification framework was built to diagnose cytomegalovirus status from the catalog of TCR beta chain sequences. V and J gene assignment, in a later analysis, came from comparing TCR nucleotide sequences with IMGT/GENE-DB human TR gene sequences. Using the TCRdist pipeline, a later analysis assigned CDR3 sequences along with most-parsimonious VDJ recombination scenarios. In a later analysis, each TCR beta chain was defined by its CDR3 amino acid sequence together with its V-gene family, and reads lacking a unique V-gene family were excluded. As a way to deal with suspected cross-contamination and a sequencing artifact, a later analysis dropped hundreds of nucleotide sequences that were highly shared and had low generation probability. A later analysis calculated a clonal expansion index for each public chain from normalized within-repertoire ranks of inferred template counts. In a later analysis, generation probabilities were computed with a VDJ recombination model fitted to out-of-frame rearrangements, and the resulting probabilities were checked against IGoR. In a later analysis, hypergeometric tests were used to score TCR-TCR, TCR-HLA and TCR-CMV co-occurrence, with a repertoire-size bias correction applied to TCR pairs. In a later analysis, false discovery rates were estimated by permuting HLA or CMV assignments 20 times. A later analysis grouped co-occurring TCRs with DBSCAN, adding TCRdist sequence similarity when clustering within HLA-allele-positive subsets. Co-occurrence clustering excluded repertoires with fewer than 30,000 or more than 120,000 public chains, plus five with anomalous nucleotide sharing. TCRdb took this table from immuneACCESS and kept in-frame rearrangements with V and J called. Such tables lack part of the clones; where checked against another copy, unresolved V genes explain under half of the gap, and the rest is unexplained. Clonal size and the V and J genes are those of that table, whereas D and trimming came from the DNA. The sample profile shows fewer than 180,000 clones; 79% of them were found once. The top ten hold roughly 6.8% of the sample.

The chain was built from TRBV5-1 and TRBJ2-2, with 9 bases aligning to TRBD2. Sequencing was done on a sample of PBMCs. This receptor was obtained from a man over 45 in good health and CMV-seropositive. The CDR3 sequence is CASSLSLAGYTGELFF. The DNA is as follows: TGCGCCAGCAGCTTGTCACTAGCGGGCTACACCGGGGAGCTGTTTTTT.